The entry below describes one T cell receptor beta chain. Its antigen is unknown. This entry comes from a study of cytomegalovirus exposure and HLA in healthy donors. About the research overall: The approximately 610 first-cohort repertoires shared a platform with the 130 or so validation repertoires, as reported in a later analysis. Findings and limits, study-wide: The authors listed 180 or so TCR beta chains as cytomegalovirus-associated. There were a few CMV-associated chains whose specificity for CMV antigens was confirmed in vitro.

The CDR3 spans 16 residues. Germline CDR1 is SEHNR and CDR2 is FQNEAQ (reference sequence). Trimming at V came to 5 bases and at J to 4 bases, leaving 8 bases not matched to a gene. Method: immunoSEQ multiplex PCR; TCRdb's copy keeps in-frame clones and lacks some. The repertoire consists of about 56,000 clones, with around nine tenths occurring once and the leading ten covering roughly 1.1%. The receptor comes from a young man in good health and CMV-seronegative. Material for sequencing was PBMCs. This chain joins TRBV7-9 and TRBJ2-7; TRBD2 aligns across 13 bases. As DNA, the CDR3 is TGTGCCAGCAGCCCAACTAGCGGGAGGGCCAGGTACGAGCAGTACTTC. Translated, it gives CASSPTSGRARYEQYF.